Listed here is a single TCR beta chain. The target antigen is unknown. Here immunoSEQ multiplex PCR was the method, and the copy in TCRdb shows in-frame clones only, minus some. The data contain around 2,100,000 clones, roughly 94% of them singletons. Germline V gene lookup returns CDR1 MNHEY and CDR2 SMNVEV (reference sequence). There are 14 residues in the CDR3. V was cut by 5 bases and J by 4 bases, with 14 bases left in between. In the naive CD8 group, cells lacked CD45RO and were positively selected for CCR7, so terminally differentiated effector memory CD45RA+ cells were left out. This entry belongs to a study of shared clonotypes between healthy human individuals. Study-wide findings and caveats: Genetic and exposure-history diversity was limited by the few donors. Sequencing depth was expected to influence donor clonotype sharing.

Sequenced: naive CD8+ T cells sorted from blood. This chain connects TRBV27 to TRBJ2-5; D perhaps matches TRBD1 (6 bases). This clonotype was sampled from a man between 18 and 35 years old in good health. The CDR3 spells CASSPQTGSETQYF. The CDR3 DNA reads TGTGCCAGCAGTCCCCAGACAGGTTCAGAGACCCAGTACTTC.